Given below is one T cell receptor beta chain in context. The sample comes from a study of blood T cell repertoires in COVID-19. For the study at large: Specimens from acute and convalescent COVID-19 originated in the United States, Italy and Spain. Nucleic acid was either cDNA or gDNA, and it came from T cells, B-cell-depleted T cells, or PBMCs.

This CDR3 is built from 17 residues. J lost 4 bases, V lost 5 bases, and 9 bases had no gene match. Germline V gene lookup returns CDR1 SGHAT and CDR2 FQNNGV. Original data processing: How many nucleated cells were present was estimated from reference gene primer amplification. TCRdb's table, derived via immunoSEQ multiplex PCR, lists solely in-frame clones and lacks some. That table furnishes V, J and clone size, whereas the DNA furnished D and trimming. The table shows tens of thousands of clones, with around 89% occurring only once. J is TRBJ2-2 and V is TRBV11-2; 11 bases align to TRBD2. This receptor was taken from a woman at least 80 years old with active or convalescent COVID-19. Sample: peripheral blood. This CDR3 reads CASSMLLAGVGTGELFF. The CDR3 coding sequence is TGTGCCAGCAGCATGCTACTAGCGGGAGTTGGCACCGGGGAGCTGTTTTTT. Looking up the rest from reference TRBV11-2 and TRBJ2-2 gives the full variable domain: EAGVAQSPRYKIIEKRQSVAFWCNPISGHATLYWYQQILGQGPKLLIQFQNNGVVDDSQLPKDRFSAERLKGVDSTLKIQPAKLEDSAVYLCASSMLLAGVGTGELFFGEGSRLTVL.